Below, 14 T cell receptor beta chains from the same sample are listed, as sequenced in a study of T-cell memory formation after mild COVID-19. TCRdb re-called the 5' RACE reads through MiXCR, storing one row per CDR3 protein. The repertoire holds 350,000 to 450,000 distinct CDR3 sequences, around 19% seen once, with 7.5% to 9.5% in the top ten. The sequenced material came from PBMCs or a T cell subset sorted from them (not recorded which). The receptors here all came from an adult woman who had mild COVID-19 (a few samples of this study predate the infection). Cell type and time point are not known.

This clonotype came up a few times. This chain connects TRBV20-1 to TRBJ2-3; TRBD2 aligns across 9 bases. Germline V gives CDR1 DFQATT, CDR2 SNEGSKA (reference sequence). V shed 1 base, J shed 2 bases, and the junction held 4 bases outside the gene matches. The CDR3 spans 15 residues. CDR3 sequence (DNA): TGCAGTGCTAGAGGCCTAGCGGGGCCCACAGATACGCAGTATTTT. It specifies CSARGLAGPTDTQYF.

This clonotype occurred a few times. The genes are TRBV24-1 and TRBJ2-1; 8 nucleotides agree with TRBD1. The CDR3 is 16 residues long. Germline values: CDR1 KGHDR, CDR2 SFDVKD. J lost 0 bases, V lost 3 bases, and 3 bases had no gene match. CDR3 coding DNA: TGTGCCACCAGTGATCCAGGGGGCAACTCCTACAATGAGCAGTTCTTC. Protein product: CATSDPGGNSYNEQFF.

This clonotype was picked up a small number of times. This chain joins TRBV6-5 and TRBJ2-7; 7 bases match TRBD2. This CDR3 is 12 amino acids long. The germline gives CDR1 MNHEY, CDR2 SVGAGI. V trimming: 7 bases; J trimming: 2 bases; junction bases outside the gene matches: 2. CDR3: CASIGGAYEQYF. As DNA, the CDR3 is TGTGCCAGCATTGGGGGGGCCTACGAGCAGTACTTC.

The V call is TRBV5-1, the J call TRBJ2-7; 12 positions agree with TRBD1. Trimming removed 4 bases from V and 2 bases from J; junction bases left unmatched: 4. Germline values: CDR1 SGHRS, CDR2 YFSETQ. CDR3 length: 15 amino acids. CDR3 coding DNA: TGCGCCAGCAGCACCGGGGACAGGGGGCCCTACGAGCAGTACTTC. Translating gives CASSTGDRGPYEQYF. The complete variable domain, with remaining parts taken from reference TRBV5-1 and TRBJ2-7, reads KAGVTQTPRYLIKTRGQQVTLSCSPISGHRSVSWYQQTPGQGLQFLFEYFSETQRNKGNFPGRFSGRQFSNSRSEMNVSTLELGDSALYLCASSTGDRGPYEQYFGPGTRLTVT.

The genes are TRBV6-6 and TRBJ1-1, with 7 bases aligning to TRBD1. The V and J ends lost 0 bases and 7 bases, in that order; junction bases with no gene match: 14. The CDR3 is 17 residues long. Germline lookup yields CDR1 MNHNY and CDR2 SVGAGI (reference sequence). In nucleotides, the CDR3 is TGTGCCAGCAGTTACTCCGCGACAGGGAGAGAGGATAGTGAAGCTTTCTTT. This sequence encodes CASSYSATGREDSEAFF.

This clonotype was recorded a few times. The genes are TRBV9 and TRBJ2-5; 7 nucleotides align to TRBD2. The germline gives CDR1 SGDLS, CDR2 YYNGEE. This CDR3 spans 14 amino acids. The J segment lost 4 bases and the V segment lost 0 bases, leaving 3 bases of the junction unmatched. The CDR3 is CASSVDGRLETQYF. The CDR3 nucleotides read TGTGCCAGCAGCGTAGACGGGAGGCTAGAGACCCAGTACTTC.

This clonotype was picked up a small number of times. CDR3 loop: CSVPLQGANQPQHF. For the CDR3, the DNA is TGCAGTGTCCCCTTACAGGGGGCCAATCAGCCCCAGCATTTT. This chain uses TRBV20-1 with TRBJ1-5; TRBD1 aligns across 9 bases. The CDR3 is made up of 14 amino acids. Trimming removed 7 bases from V and 3 bases from J; junction bases left unmatched: 7. CDR1 is DFQATT, CDR2 SNEGSKA, per germline (reference sequence).

This clonotype was found a few times. The chain is built from TRBV18 and TRBJ1-5; D is uncertain. Per the germline V gene, CDR1 is KGHSH and CDR2 is LQKENI. Trimming cost V 4 bases and J 5 bases, with 12 bases left between them. This CDR3 is 14 amino acids long. CDR3 coding DNA: TGTGCCAGCTCACTCGGACTGCCCGATCAGCCCCAGCATTTT. This codes for CASSLGLPDQPQHF. The whole variable domain, filled in from reference TRBV18 and TRBJ1-5, reads NAGVMQNPRHLVRRRGQEARLRCSPMKGHSHVYWYRQLPEEGLKFMVYLQKENIIDESGMPKERFSAEFPKEGPSILRIQQVVRGDSAAYFCASSLGLPDQPQHFGDGTRLSIL.

This clonotype was recorded a few times. The chain couples TRBV5-5 to TRBJ1-1; no clear D gene. V was pared by 6 bases and J by 2 bases, with 11 bases between. CDR1 and CDR2 (germline): SGHKS, YYEKEE (reference sequence). The CDR3 sequence is 13 residues long. This chain's CDR3 is CASKRVGNTEAFF. The CDR3 DNA reads as TGTGCCAGCAAGCGGGTCGGAAACACTGAAGCTTTCTTT.

The chain is built from TRBV20-1 and TRBJ1-6, with D possibly being TRBD1 (5 bases). The V and J ends lost 3 bases and 1 base respectively, with 10 bases between them. There are 15 residues in the CDR3. CDR1 and CDR2 from the germline V gene are DFQATT and SNEGSKA (reference sequence). CDR3 nucleotides: TGCAGTGCTAGTTCTTGGGGGTCCTATAATTCACCCCTCCACTTT. Translated: CSASSWGSYNSPLHF.

CDR3 loop: CASSQSGGINTEAFF. The DNA for the CDR3 is TGCGCCAGCAGTCAATCGGGGGGGATAAACACTGAAGCTTTCTTT. The chain has TRBV23-1 and TRBJ1-1; D might be TRBD1 (5 bases). TRBV23-1 is an ORF; its function is uncertain. This CDR3 has 15 amino acids. Trimming pared 0 bases from V and 2 bases from J, leaving 10 bases between.

There are many counts of this clonotype. The chain links TRBV3-1 to TRBJ1-2; weak D call: TRBD1 (6 bases). Germline values: CDR1 LGHDT, CDR2 YNNKEL (reference sequence). This CDR3 region has 12 residues. V lost 6 bases and J 4 bases, leaving 9 bases between the germline ends. CDR3 sequence reads: CASSSRGYGYTF. CDR3 DNA sequence: TGTGCCAGCAGTTCCAGGGGCTATGGCTACACCTTC.

This clonotype was picked up a small number of times. The chain uses TRBV7-9 and TRBJ2-5; maybe TRBD1 (5 bases). The V gene's germline CDR1 is SEHNR and CDR2 FQNEAQ (reference sequence). V lost 0 bases and J lost 0, with 11 bases in between. The CDR3 runs to 16 residues. The CDR3 is CASSLARAYYQETQYF. DNA for the CDR3: TGTGCCAGCAGCTTAGCCAGGGCCTATTACCAAGAGACCCAGTACTTC.

This clonotype was observed a handful of times. The chain joins TRBV29-1 to TRBJ1-4; D gene uncertain. Trimming took off 6 bases at V and 8 bases at J, with 16 bases between the two ends. The CDR3 runs 13 residues. Germline values: CDR1 SQVTM, CDR2 ANQGSEA. CDR3: CSVEPGRGEKLFF. Here the CDR3 DNA reads TGCAGCGTGGAACCGGGGAGAGGGGAAAAACTGTTTTTT.